These T cell receptor beta chains were read from a single sample in a study of blood T cell repertoires in COVID-19. Repertoires were generated with immunoSEQ multiplex PCR, while TCRdb's copy carries only in-frame clones and drops some. The table shows about 120,000 clones, with approximately 84% occurring only once. Sequencing was carried out using peripheral blood. The receptors here all came from a man aged 65 to 79 with active or convalescent COVID-19. The conserved cysteine and the conserved F or W are not part of the CDR3 here. For some rows the clone size is stated as once, few or many, or as a class when expanded; others skip it.

TRBV5-1,TRBJ1-2,-,ASSLGGTGRGYT
TRBV5-1,TRBJ2-1,once,ASSFQSYNEQF
TRBV5-8,TRBJ2-1,-,ASSFGTSVYNEQF
TRBV11-2,TRBJ2-2,-,ASSTSLRGRRTGELF
TRBV6-5,TRBJ1-2,-,ASRQGARGYT
TRBV27,TRBJ2-2,-,ASSLSQTSGRKSGELF
TRBV27,TRBJ2-1,-,ASSLLGGGARSNEQF
TRBV14,TRBJ2-2,-,ASSQDQNRLQAGELF
TRBV5-4,TRBJ2-5,once,ASSFQGSETQY
TRBV5-6,TRBJ1-1,-,ASSLGQGRSYTEAF
TRBV5-1,TRBJ2-5,-,ASSLAGQGAETQY